Listed below are T cell receptor beta chains from one sample, sequenced in a study of identifying expanded T cells in peripheral blood. Profiling relied on immunoSEQ multiplex PCR, and the TCRdb table lists in-frame clones only, not all of them. Of 100,000 to 150,000 clones listed, 75% to 90% are singletons. The material sequenced was blood. Receptor source: a person aged 18-70 years in good health. CDR3s include the opening cysteine and the closing phenylalanine or tryptophan. D genes are given only for firm matches. Only some rows state a clone size, as once, few, many or a class for expanded clones.

D gene: -
J gene: TRBJ2-2
V gene: TRBV5-6
clone size: few
CDR3 DNA: TGTGCCAGCAGCTTCGGGGTAAACACCGGGGAGCTGTTTTTT
CDR3 protein: CASSFGVNTGELFF

D gene: -
J gene: TRBJ2-7
V gene: TRBV19
clone size: -
CDR3 DNA: TGTGCCAGTAGTATGATTCACGGAACCTACGAGCAGTACTTC
CDR3 protein: CASSMIHGTYEQYF

D gene: -
J gene: TRBJ2-5
V gene: TRBV9
clone size: -
CDR3 DNA: TGTGCCAGCAGCGTAAATGGACACCTCCAAGAGACCCAGTACTTC
CDR3 protein: CASSVNGHLQETQYF

D gene: -
J gene: TRBJ2-7
V gene: TRBV28
clone size: -
CDR3 DNA: TGTGCCAGCAGTTTCTCAGGGGATGCCTACGAGCAGTACTTC
CDR3 protein: CASSFSGDAYEQYF

D gene: -
J gene: TRBJ1-5
V gene: TRBV6-5
clone size: -
CDR3 DNA: TGTGCCAGCAGCCTGACAGGCCCCAATCAGCCCCAGCATTTT
CDR3 protein: CASSLTGPNQPQHF

D gene: -
J gene: TRBJ1-2
V gene: TRBV6-5
clone size: -
CDR3 DNA: TGTGCCAGCAGTTCCTTCTTCGGGGACGGCTACACCTTC
CDR3 protein: CASSSFFGDGYTF

D gene: -
J gene: TRBJ1-2
V gene: TRBV12-5
clone size: -
CDR3 DNA: TGTGCTAGTGGTTTGGGGGCGTTTGGCTACACCTTC
CDR3 protein: CASGLGAFGYTF

D gene: -
J gene: TRBJ1-2
V gene: TRBV6-1
clone size: many
CDR3 DNA: TGTGCCAGCAGTGAACGGGTTGGACAGAACTATGGCTACACCTTC
CDR3 protein: CASSERVGQNYGYTF

D gene: -
J gene: TRBJ2-6
V gene: TRBV7-9
clone size: -
CDR3 DNA: TGTGCCAGCAGCCAAGACGGATCTGGGGCCAACGTCCTGACTTTC
CDR3 protein: CASSQDGSGANVLTF

D gene: -
J gene: TRBJ2-3
V gene: TRBV15
clone size: -
CDR3 DNA: TGTGCCACCAGCAGAGATTGGGACGGAGGCACAGATACGCAGTATTTT
CDR3 protein: CATSRDWDGGTDTQYF

D gene: TRBD1
J gene: TRBJ1-2
V gene: TRBV5-6
clone size: -
CDR3 DNA: TGTGCCAGCAGCTTAATCCCCAGGGGGCGCCAGCTCTATGGCTACACCTTC
CDR3 protein: CASSLIPRGRQLYGYTF

D gene: -
J gene: TRBJ2-7
V gene: TRBV5-6
clone size: -
CDR3 DNA: TGTGCCAGTTTCTTACTAGCAGAAATCCCCTACGAGCAGTACTTC
CDR3 protein: CASFLLAEIPYEQYF

D gene: TRBD1
J gene: TRBJ1-2
V gene: TRBV15
clone size: few
CDR3 DNA: TGTGCCACCAGCCAGGGGGCCATCAGGTTAGGCTATGGCTACACCTTC
CDR3 protein: CATSQGAIRLGYGYTF

D gene: -
J gene: TRBJ1-1
V gene: TRBV9
clone size: -
CDR3 DNA: TGTGCCAGCACCTCTGTTTCGAACACTGAAGCTTTCTTT
CDR3 protein: CASTSVSNTEAFF

D gene: -
J gene: TRBJ2-5
V gene: TRBV5-1
clone size: once
CDR3 DNA: TGCGCCAGCATGGACGGAGGCCGGGCCCAGTACTTC
CDR3 protein: CASMDGGRAQYF

D gene: -
J gene: TRBJ1-4
V gene: TRBV14
clone size: -
CDR3 DNA: TGTGCCAGCAGCCAAGTCCGGCAGGGGATTGAAAAACTGTTTTTT
CDR3 protein: CASSQVRQGIEKLFF

D gene: -
J gene: TRBJ2-5
V gene: TRBV2
clone size: -
CDR3 DNA: TGTGCCAGTTCCCCTCAAGAGACCCAGTACTTC
CDR3 protein: CASSPQETQYF

D gene: -
J gene: TRBJ2-7
V gene: TRBV4-1
clone size: -
CDR3 DNA: TGCGCCAGCAGCCAAGCCGGGTTTCTCCCCTACGAGCAGTACTTC
CDR3 protein: CASSQAGFLPYEQYF

D gene: TRBD1
J gene: TRBJ2-7
V gene: TRBV7-9
clone size: -
CDR3 DNA: TGTGCCAGCAGTAAGACAGGGAAGGTCTACGAGCAGTACTTC
CDR3 protein: CASSKTGKVYEQYF

D gene: -
J gene: TRBJ1-6
V gene: TRBV10-3
clone size: few
CDR3 DNA: TGTGCCATCCAAAGGGAGGGGTTTGATTCACCCCTCCACTTT
CDR3 protein: CAIQREGFDSPLHF

D gene: -
J gene: TRBJ2-5
V gene: TRBV2
clone size: -
CDR3 DNA: TGTGCCAGCAGTCCCCAGCAGACCTCAAAGACCCAGTACTTC
CDR3 protein: CASSPQQTSKTQYF

D gene: -
J gene: TRBJ2-2
V gene: TRBV2
clone size: -
CDR3 DNA: TGTGCCAGCAGTGTGGGGCTAGGGCCGGACGGGGAGCTGTTTTTT
CDR3 protein: CASSVGLGPDGELFF

D gene: -
J gene: TRBJ2-7
V gene: TRBV11-2
clone size: -
CDR3 DNA: TGTGCCAGCAGCTTGGAGACGAATTACGAGCAGTACTTC
CDR3 protein: CASSLETNYEQYF

D gene: -
J gene: TRBJ1-2
V gene: TRBV7-9
clone size: -
CDR3 DNA: TGTGCCAGCAGCTTTGTCGGTTCGAACTATGGCTACACCTTC
CDR3 protein: CASSFVGSNYGYTF

D gene: -
J gene: TRBJ2-6
V gene: TRBV5-1
clone size: -
CDR3 DNA: TGCGCCAGCAGCTTGGTTGTGGGTAGTTACTCTGGGGCCAACGTCCTGACTTTC
CDR3 protein: CASSLVVGSYSGANVLTF

D gene: TRBD1
J gene: TRBJ1-2
V gene: TRBV5-1
clone size: -
CDR3 DNA: TGCGCCAGCAGCTACGGGTCGAGTGGACAGGGTAACGGCTACACCTTC
CDR3 protein: CASSYGSSGQGNGYTF

D gene: -
J gene: TRBJ2-2
V gene: TRBV7-9
clone size: -
CDR3 DNA: TGTGCCAGCAGCTTAGTCTTGCGTCGAAGCACCGGGGAGCTGTTTTTT
CDR3 protein: CASSLVLRRSTGELFF

D gene: -
J gene: TRBJ2-1
V gene: TRBV11-3
clone size: once
CDR3 DNA: TGTGCCAGCAGCTTTGAAGGGGCGGTTAGAAATGAGCAGTTCTTC
CDR3 protein: CASSFEGAVRNEQFF

D gene: -
J gene: TRBJ1-2
V gene: TRBV6-6
clone size: -
CDR3 DNA: TGTGCCAGCAGTCTGACTGACAACTATGGCTACACCTTC
CDR3 protein: CASSLTDNYGYTF

D gene: TRBD2
J gene: TRBJ2-1
V gene: TRBV9
clone size: -
CDR3 DNA: TGTGCCAGCACCGTAGCGGGGCATTACAATGAGCAGTTCTTC
CDR3 protein: CASTVAGHYNEQFF

D gene: -
J gene: TRBJ2-7
V gene: TRBV6-5
clone size: once
CDR3 DNA: TGTGCCAGCAGTTACTCCGGGACGCCGGGGATATACGAGCAGTACTTC
CDR3 protein: CASSYSGTPGIYEQYF

D gene: -
J gene: TRBJ2-5
V gene: TRBV7-7
clone size: -
CDR3 DNA: TGTGCCATCACGCTTACCATCCCTCAAGAGACCCAGTACTTC
CDR3 protein: CAITLTIPQETQYF

D gene: -
J gene: TRBJ2-3
V gene: TRBV4-3
clone size: -
CDR3 DNA: TGCGCCAGCAGCCAAGGTCGTGGGTGGGTGGGGGATACGCAGTATTTT
CDR3 protein: CASSQGRGWVGDTQYF

D gene: -
J gene: TRBJ1-1
V gene: TRBV2
clone size: -
CDR3 DNA: TGTGCCAGGGGTCAGGGAAGGGAGACTGAAGCTTTCTTT
CDR3 protein: CARGQGRETEAFF

D gene: TRBD2
J gene: TRBJ2-3
V gene: TRBV29-1
clone size: -
CDR3 DNA: TGCAGCGCTGCGAGAGCGGGGGGCACAGATACGCAGTATTTT
CDR3 protein: CSAARAGGTDTQYF

D gene: TRBD1
J gene: TRBJ1-2
V gene: TRBV5-4
clone size: -
CDR3 DNA: TGTGCCAGCCCCGTCGGACAGGGGGCGAACTATGGCTACACCTTC
CDR3 protein: CASPVGQGANYGYTF

D gene: -
J gene: TRBJ1-4
V gene: TRBV4-3
clone size: -
CDR3 DNA: TGCGCCAGCAGCCATCAGGGGACTAATGAAAAACTGTTTTTT
CDR3 protein: CASSHQGTNEKLFF

D gene: -
J gene: TRBJ2-7
V gene: TRBV7-2
clone size: -
CDR3 DNA: TGTGCCAGCAGCTTCGATTATGGGGCCTACGAGCAGTACTTC
CDR3 protein: CASSFDYGAYEQYF

D gene: -
J gene: TRBJ2-7
V gene: TRBV7-9
clone size: -
CDR3 DNA: TGTGCCTCAAAAACCAGCACCAGCGGTCGGGGGAGCGAGCAGTACTTC
CDR3 protein: CASKTSTSGRGSEQYF

D gene: -
J gene: TRBJ1-3
V gene: TRBV5-1
clone size: -
CDR3 DNA: TGCGCCAGCAGCTTGGGCTTTCCTGGAAACACCATATATTTT
CDR3 protein: CASSLGFPGNTIYF

D gene: -
J gene: TRBJ1-5
V gene: TRBV19
clone size: -
CDR3 DNA: TGTGCCAGTAGCGGGGCCAATCAGCCCCAGCATTTT
CDR3 protein: CASSGANQPQHF

D gene: TRBD1
J gene: TRBJ1-6
V gene: TRBV6-1
clone size: -
CDR3 DNA: TGTGCCAGCAGTGATCCGGACAGGGGAATTTCACCCCTCCACTTT
CDR3 protein: CASSDPDRGISPLHF

D gene: -
J gene: TRBJ1-1
V gene: TRBV7-6
clone size: -
CDR3 DNA: TGTGCCAGCAGCTCACCATTCAACTCCCCGATGAACACTGAAGCTTTCTTT
CDR3 protein: CASSSPFNSPMNTEAFF

D gene: -
J gene: TRBJ1-2
V gene: TRBV5-4
clone size: -
CDR3 DNA: TGTGCCAGCAGCTTGCAGTCACAGCACTATGGCTACACCTTC
CDR3 protein: CASSLQSQHYGYTF

D gene: -
J gene: TRBJ1-2
V gene: TRBV7-9
clone size: -
CDR3 DNA: TGTGCCAGCAGCCCCCTAACAGAGAACTATGGCTACACCTTC
CDR3 protein: CASSPLTENYGYTF

D gene: TRBD1
J gene: TRBJ1-4
V gene: TRBV6-5
clone size: -
CDR3 DNA: TGTGCCAGCAGGGACAGGGTTAATGAAAAACTGTTTTTT
CDR3 protein: CASRDRVNEKLFF

D gene: -
J gene: TRBJ1-3
V gene: TRBV4-3
clone size: -
CDR3 DNA: TGCGCCAGCAGCCAAGATTGGTACAGGACCTATAGCTCTGGAAACACCATATATTTT
CDR3 protein: CASSQDWYRTYSSGNTIYF

D gene: -
J gene: TRBJ2-3
V gene: TRBV18
clone size: -
CDR3 DNA: TGTGCCAGCTCAGGGGGAAACGACGTTACAGATACGCAGTATTTT
CDR3 protein: CASSGGNDVTDTQYF

D gene: -
J gene: TRBJ1-1
V gene: TRBV6-5
clone size: -
CDR3 DNA: TGTGCCAGCAGTTACTCGAGACGGGGGGCAGTCACTGAAGCTTTCTTT
CDR3 protein: CASSYSRRGAVTEAFF

D gene: TRBD1
J gene: TRBJ1-4
V gene: TRBV4-3
clone size: -
CDR3 DNA: TGCGCCAGCAGCCAAGAATATGTTGCGACAGGGTCGGAACTGTTTTTT
CDR3 protein: CASSQEYVATGSELFF

D gene: -
J gene: TRBJ1-2
V gene: TRBV11-3
clone size: -
CDR3 DNA: TGTGCCAGCAGCTTCGGAGGGGCGGTCGATGGCTACACCTTC
CDR3 protein: CASSFGGAVDGYTF

D gene: -
J gene: TRBJ1-1
V gene: TRBV11-2
clone size: -
CDR3 DNA: TGTGCCAGCAGCTTAGTTCGGGGAACTGAAGCTTTCTTT
CDR3 protein: CASSLVRGTEAFF

D gene: -
J gene: TRBJ1-6
V gene: TRBV19
clone size: -
CDR3 DNA: TGTGCCAGTAGTTCGGTAGCCAATTCACCCCTCCACTTT
CDR3 protein: CASSSVANSPLHF

D gene: TRBD1
J gene: TRBJ2-5
V gene: TRBV30
clone size: once
CDR3 DNA: TGTGCCTGGAGTCGGGACAGCCAAGAGACCCAGTACTTC
CDR3 protein: CAWSRDSQETQYF

D gene: TRBD1
J gene: TRBJ1-2
V gene: TRBV5-1
clone size: -
CDR3 DNA: TGCGCCAGCAGCGCAAGGGACAGGGGTCCTAGAGGCTACACCTTC
CDR3 protein: CASSARDRGPRGYTF

D gene: TRBD1
J gene: TRBJ2-3
V gene: TRBV7-8
clone size: -
CDR3 DNA: TGTGCCAGCAGCTCATCTCTCGGACAGGGAAACACAGATACGCAGTATTTT
CDR3 protein: CASSSSLGQGNTDTQYF

D gene: TRBD1
J gene: TRBJ1-2
V gene: TRBV7-2
clone size: -
CDR3 DNA: TGTGCCAGCAGCTTAGAAGGGACAGGGATTGGCTACACCTTC
CDR3 protein: CASSLEGTGIGYTF

D gene: -
J gene: TRBJ1-1
V gene: TRBV7-3
clone size: -
CDR3 DNA: TGTGCCAGCGGGCTTTACATGAACACTGAAGCTTTCTTT
CDR3 protein: CASGLYMNTEAFF

D gene: -
J gene: TRBJ2-2
V gene: TRBV11-3
clone size: -
CDR3 DNA: TGTGCCAGCAGCTTTGCAGAAAACACCGGGGAGCTGTTTTTT
CDR3 protein: CASSFAENTGELFF

D gene: TRBD1
J gene: TRBJ1-2
V gene: TRBV11-1
clone size: -
CDR3 DNA: TGTGCCAGCAGCCCCCGACAGGGGGCTATCTATGGCTACACCTTC
CDR3 protein: CASSPRQGAIYGYTF